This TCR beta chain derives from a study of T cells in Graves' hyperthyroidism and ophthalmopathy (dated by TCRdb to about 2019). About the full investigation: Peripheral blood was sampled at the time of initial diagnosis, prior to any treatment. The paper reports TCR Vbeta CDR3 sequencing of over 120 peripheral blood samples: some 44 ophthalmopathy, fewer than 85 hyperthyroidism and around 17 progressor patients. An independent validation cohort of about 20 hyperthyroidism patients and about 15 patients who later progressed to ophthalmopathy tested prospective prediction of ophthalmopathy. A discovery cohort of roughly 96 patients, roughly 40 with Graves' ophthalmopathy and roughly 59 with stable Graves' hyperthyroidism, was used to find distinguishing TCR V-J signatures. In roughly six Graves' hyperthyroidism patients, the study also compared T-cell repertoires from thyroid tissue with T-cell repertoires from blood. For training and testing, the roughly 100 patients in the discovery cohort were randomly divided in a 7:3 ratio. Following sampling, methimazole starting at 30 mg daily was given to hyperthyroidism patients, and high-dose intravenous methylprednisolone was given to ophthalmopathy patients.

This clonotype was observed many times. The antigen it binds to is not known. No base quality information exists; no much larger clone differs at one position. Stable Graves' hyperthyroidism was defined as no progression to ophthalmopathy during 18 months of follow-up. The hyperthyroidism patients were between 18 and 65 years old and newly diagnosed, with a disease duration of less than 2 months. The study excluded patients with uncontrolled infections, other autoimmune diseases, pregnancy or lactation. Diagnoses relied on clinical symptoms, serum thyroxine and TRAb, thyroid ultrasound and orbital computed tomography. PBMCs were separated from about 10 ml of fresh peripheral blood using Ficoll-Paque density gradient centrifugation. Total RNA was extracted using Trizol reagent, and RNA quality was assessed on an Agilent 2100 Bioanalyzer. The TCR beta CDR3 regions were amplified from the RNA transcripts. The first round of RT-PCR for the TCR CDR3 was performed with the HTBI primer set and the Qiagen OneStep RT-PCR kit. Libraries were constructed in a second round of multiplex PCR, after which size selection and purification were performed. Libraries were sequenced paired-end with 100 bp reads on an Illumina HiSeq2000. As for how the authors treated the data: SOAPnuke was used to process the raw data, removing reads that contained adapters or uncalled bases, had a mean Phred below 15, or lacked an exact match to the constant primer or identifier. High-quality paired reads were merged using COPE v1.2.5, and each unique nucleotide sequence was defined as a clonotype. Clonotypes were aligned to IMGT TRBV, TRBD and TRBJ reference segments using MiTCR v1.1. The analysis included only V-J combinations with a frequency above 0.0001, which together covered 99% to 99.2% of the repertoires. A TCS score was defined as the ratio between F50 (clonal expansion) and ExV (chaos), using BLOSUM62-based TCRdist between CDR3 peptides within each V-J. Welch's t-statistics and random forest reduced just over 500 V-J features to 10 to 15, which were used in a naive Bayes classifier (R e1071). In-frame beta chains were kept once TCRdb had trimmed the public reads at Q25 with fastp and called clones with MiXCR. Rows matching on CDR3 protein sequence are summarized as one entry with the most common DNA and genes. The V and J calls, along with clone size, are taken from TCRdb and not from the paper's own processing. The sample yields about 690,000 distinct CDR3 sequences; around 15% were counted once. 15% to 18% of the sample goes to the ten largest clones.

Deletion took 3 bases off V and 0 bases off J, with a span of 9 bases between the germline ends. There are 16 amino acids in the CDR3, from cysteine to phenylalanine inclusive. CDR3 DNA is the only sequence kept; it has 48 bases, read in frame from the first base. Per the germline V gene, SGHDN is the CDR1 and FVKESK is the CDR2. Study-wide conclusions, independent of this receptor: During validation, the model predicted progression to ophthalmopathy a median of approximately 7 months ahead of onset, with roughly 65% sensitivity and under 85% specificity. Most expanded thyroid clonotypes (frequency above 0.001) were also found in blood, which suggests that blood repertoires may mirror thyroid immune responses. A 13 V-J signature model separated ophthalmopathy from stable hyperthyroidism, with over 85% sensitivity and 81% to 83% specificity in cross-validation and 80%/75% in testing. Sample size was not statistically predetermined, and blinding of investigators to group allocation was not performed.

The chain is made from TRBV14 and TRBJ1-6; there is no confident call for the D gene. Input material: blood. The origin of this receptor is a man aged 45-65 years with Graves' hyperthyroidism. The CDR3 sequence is CASSHVPASYNSPLHF. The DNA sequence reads TGTGCCAGCAGCCATGTCCCGGCCTCCTATAATTCACCCCTCCACTTT.